This TCR beta chain was captured in a study of CD8 T cells in Susac syndrome. Study information: Roughly six sequenced Susac syndrome patients had clinically active disease, while about 8 were in remission. Treatment at blood withdrawal was none, corticosteroids, or intravenous immunoglobulin alone in Susac syndrome patients.

A remark on this clonotype: What it recognizes is unknown.

After extraction with the RNeasy kit, roughly 0.45 to 1 ug of the RNA was reverse transcribed using random hexamers. Amplification of TCR beta CDR3 spanned 54 Vbeta and 13 Jbeta via immunoSEQ multiplex PCR. From the immunoSEQ multiplex PCR reads, TCRdb called clonotypes with MiXCR, one entry per CDR3 protein. The repertoire holds about 240,000 distinct CDR3 sequences, with 90% to 97% as singletons. Notes on the study in general: Clonal expansion did not appear in Susac syndrome CD4+ T cell repertoires.

The CDR3 sequence is 13 residues long. V shed 10 bases and J 5 bases; nucleotides not matched to a gene: 8. Germline lookup yields CDR1 SNHLY and CDR2 FYNNEI. This chain links TRBV2 with TRBJ2-5; 9 positions match TRBD2. Material: CD4+ T cells from PBMCs. The clonotype comes from a human donor with Susac syndrome. Here the CDR3 DNA reads TGTGCCAACTCGCGGGAGGGAAGCGAGACCCAGTACTTC. Residues: CANSREGSETQYF.